Each of the 31 T cell receptor beta chains below was sequenced from the same sample in a study of blood T cell repertoires in COVID-19. The method was immunoSEQ multiplex PCR; TCRdb's version includes in-frame clones alone and lacks a portion of them. Counted here are 61,000 or so clones, around 86% occurring once; the ten biggest clones make up 3.5%. Sequencing input: peripheral blood. The source of these receptors is a woman of 80 years or more with acute or convalescent COVID-19.

The chain recombines TRBV7-8 with TRBJ1-2; D possibly corresponds to TRBD1 (5 bases). Per germline, CDR1 SGHVS and CDR2 FQNEAQ. This CDR3 region has 14 residues. V was pared by 4 bases and J by 5 bases, with 14 bases between. The CDR3 DNA reads as TGTGCCAGCAGCTCTCGGGGGGGGAGGTATGGCTACACCTTC. Residues: CASSSRGGRYGYTF.

The CDR3 loop is CASSQSSADRGDYGYTF. CDR3 bases: TGCGCCAGCAGTCAATCTTCCGCCGACAGGGGAGACTATGGCTACACCTTC. The rearrangement joins TRBV23-1 to TRBJ1-2, with 8 nucleotides matching TRBD1. TRBV23-1 is an ORF, and what it does is uncertain. CDR3 length equals 17 residues. V trimming: 0 bases; J trimming: 3 bases; junction bases outside the gene matches: 9.

This chain uses TRBV30 with TRBJ1-2, with D unresolved. This CDR3 has 10 residues. Germline assignment: CDR1 GTSNPN and CDR2 SVGIG (reference sequence). V lost 2 bases to trimming and J lost 7 bases, with 5 bases between them. For the CDR3, the DNA is TGTGCCTGGAGTCCGGGTGGCTACACCTTC. Protein sequence: CAWSPGGYTF.

This chain uses TRBV9 with TRBJ1-1; a weak D match, TRBD1 (5 bases). This CDR3 is built from 16 residues. The germline V gene encodes CDR1 SGDLS and CDR2 YYNGEE. V lost 0 bases and J lost 6, with 18 bases in between. The CDR3: CASSVEGDWFHAEAFF. The DNA of the CDR3 is TGTGCCAGCAGCGTAGAAGGGGATTGGTTCCACGCTGAAGCTTTCTTT.

J is TRBJ2-7 and V is TRBV3-1 (or the pseudogene TRBV3-2), with 7 bases aligning to TRBD2. The germline V gene has CDR1 LGHDT and CDR2 YNNKEL (reference sequence). The CDR3 is 18 residues long. V lost 3 bases to trimming and J lost 3 bases; unmatched junction nucleotides: 17. CDR3 DNA: TGTGCCAGCAGCCAGGCACTATCTTTACTAGCGAGGTACTACGAGCAGTACTTC. This translates into CASSQALSLLARYYEQYF.

V is TRBV15 and J is TRBJ2-5, with a tentative D call TRBD1 (6 bases). V lost 5 bases and J 2 bases, leaving 21 bases between the germline ends. Per the germline V gene, CDR1 is LNHNV and CDR2 is YYDKDF (reference sequence). This CDR3 region has 17 residues. This CDR3 reads CATSQRSQGFRQETQYF. CDR3 coding DNA: TGTGCCACCAGCCAGCGAAGCCAGGGGTTTAGGCAAGAGACCCAGTACTTC.

The chain joins TRBV4-2 to TRBJ1-2; no definite D call. This CDR3 has 15 amino acids. The V gene's germline CDR1 is LGHNA and CDR2 YNFKEQ. V lost 0 bases, J lost 0 bases, and 8 bases lay in between. CDR3 amino acids: CASSQEWQTNYGYTF. In DNA form, the CDR3 reads TGTGCCAGCAGCCAAGAGTGGCAGACTAACTATGGCTACACCTTC.

The rearrangement uses TRBV5-6 and TRBJ1-2; 9 nucleotides agree with TRBD1. CDR3 size: 13 residues. V lost 4 bases to trimming and J lost 6 bases; unmatched junction nucleotides: 4. Germline values: CDR1 SGHDT, CDR2 YYEEEE. The CDR3 reads CASSPGTGNGYTF. CDR3 nucleotide sequence: TGTGCCAGCAGCCCCGGGACAGGGAATGGCTACACCTTC.

V and J are TRBV24-1 and TRBJ2-2; 16 bases are a match to TRBD2. The CDR3 loop spans 19 amino acids. V was clipped by 3 bases and J by 3 bases; unmatched bases: 6. Germline CDR1 is KGHDR and CDR2 is SFDVKD. CDR3 in DNA: TGTGCCACCAGTGATCAGGGACTAGCGGGAGGGCTTGACACCGGGGAGCTGTTTTTT. Residues: CATSDQGLAGGLDTGELFF.

The genes are TRBV28 and TRBJ1-6; D not certain. Germline values: CDR1 MDHEN, CDR2 SYDVKM. The CDR3 contains 15 residues. V was trimmed by 8 bases and J by 5 bases, leaving 16 bases between them. The CDR3 region has the DNA TGTGCCAGCCGAAGAGAGGCTATGCATAATTCACCCCTCCACTTT. It specifies CASRREAMHNSPLHF. Based on the CDR3 plus reference TRBV28 and TRBJ1-6, the full variable domain is DVKVTQSSRYLVKRTGEKVFLECVQDMDHENMFWYRQDPGLGLRLIYFSYDVKMKEKGDIPEGYSVSREKKERFSLILESASTNQTSMYLCASRREAMHNSPLHFGNGTRLTVT.

The rearrangement links TRBV10-3 to TRBJ2-7; 7 nucleotides agree with TRBD1. V shed 3 bases, J shed 0 bases, and the junction held 5 bases outside the gene matches. Germline V gene lookup returns CDR1 ENHRY and CDR2 SYGVKD. The CDR3 contains 15 residues. CDR3 sequence reads: CAISDMTGSSYEQYF. CDR3 nucleotides: TGTGCCATCAGTGACATGACAGGGAGCTCCTACGAGCAGTACTTC.

The chain uses TRBV7-2 and TRBJ1-2; tentative D call: TRBD1 (6 bases). CDR1 and CDR2 from the germline V gene are SGHTA and FQGNSA. CDR3 length: 15 residues. Between the trimmed V and J ends, which lost 5 bases and 8 bases, there was a span of 21 bases. CDR3: CASSKTLGQLGGYTF. The DNA of the CDR3 is TGTGCCAGCAGCAAGACCCTCGGACAGCTGGGAGGCTACACCTTC.

The chain is built from TRBV19 and TRBJ2-1, with TRBD2 identical over 10 bases. The CDR3 extends over 14 amino acids. Germline CDR1 reads LNHDA; CDR2 reads SQIVND (reference sequence). After removal of 3 bases from V and 8 bases from J, the junction contained 4 bases not matched to a gene. CDR3 nucleotide sequence: TGTGCCAGTAGTATGAGCGGGAGGGCCCATGAGCAGTTCTTC. Its translation: CASSMSGRAHEQFF.

The rearrangement links TRBV6-5 to TRBJ1-6, with TRBD1 identical over 9 bases. Germline V CDR1 and CDR2: MNHEY, SVGAGI. V trimming: 6 bases; J trimming: 6 bases; junction bases outside the gene matches: 6. This CDR3 is built from 15 residues. CDR3 loop: CASRHRQGVNSPLHF. In DNA, the CDR3 is TGTGCCAGCAGGCATCGACAGGGGGTTAATTCACCCCTCCACTTT.

The chain uses TRBV6-6 and TRBJ1-2; D unresolved. Germline loops: CDR1 MNHNY, CDR2 SVGAGI (reference sequence). The V end was cut by 8 bases, the J end by 4 bases, with 17 bases between. This CDR3 spans 14 amino acids. CDR3 residues: CASSRSGGLYGYTF. CDR3 sequence (DNA): TGTGCCAGCTCCCGATCTGGAGGGCTCTATGGCTACACCTTC.

The chain employs TRBV6-5 and TRBJ2-7; D perhaps matches TRBD1 (6 bases). Trimming left V 8 bases short and J 0 bases short, with 8 bases between. The CDR3 has 12 amino acids. Germline V gene sequence: CDR1 MNHEY, CDR2 SVGAGI. This CDR3 is CASWDTSYEQYF. As DNA, the CDR3 is TGTGCCAGCTGGGACACCTCCTACGAGCAGTACTTC.

A few counts support this clone. This rearrangement joins TRBV9 to TRBJ2-7, with D perhaps matching TRBD2 (5 bases). Between the trimmed V and J ends, which lost 10 bases and 2 bases, there was a span of 16 bases. This CDR3 is 13 amino acids long. Germline V gene data show CDR1 as SGDLS and CDR2 as YYNGEE. The CDR3 loop is CAYAGPATYEQYF. The CDR3 bases are TGTGCCTATGCGGGCCCGGCTACCTACGAGCAGTACTTC.

The V call is TRBV15, the J call TRBJ1-1; D uncertain. The germline CDR1 and CDR2 sequences are LNHNV and YYDKDF (reference sequence). Trimming took 1 base from V and 6 from J, leaving 18 bases between them. There are 16 residues in the CDR3. The chain's CDR3 is CATSRVRGGKRPEAFF. The CDR3 region has the DNA TGTGCCACCAGCAGAGTTCGGGGAGGTAAAAGACCTGAAGCTTTCTTT.

The chain combines TRBV7-2 with TRBJ1-2; maybe TRBD1 (5 bases). Germline lookup yields CDR1 SGHTA and CDR2 FQGNSA. The V end lost 4 bases, the J end lost 6 bases, and 27 bases lay between the germline ends. CDR3 size: 18 residues. In DNA, the CDR3 is TGTGCCAGCAGCTGGCGGGGAAGCGCTACCGGGGGATCCCATGGCTACACCTTC. Its protein is CASSWRGSATGGSHGYTF.

This chain connects TRBV2 to TRBJ2-7; maybe TRBD1 (6 bases). Germline V gives CDR1 SNHLY, CDR2 FYNNEI. The length of the CDR3 is 13 residues. V was trimmed by 5 bases and J by 2 bases, leaving 10 bases between them. The CDR3 DNA reads as TGTGCCAGCAGTAAACAGGGCACCTACGAGCAGTACTTC. Residues: CASSKQGTYEQYF.

As to this clone: One end of the junction is discordant with germline, which a read error may explain. J is TRBJ1-3 and V is TRBV10-3; a weak D match, TRBD1 (5 bases). The CDR3 sequence is 15 residues long. In germline, CDR1 is ENHRY, CDR2 SYGVKD. CDR3: CAISSRGSLGNTIYF. The CDR3 DNA reads TGTGCCATCAGTAGTAGGGGAAGCCTTGGAAACACTATATATTTT.

This rearrangement joins TRBV18 to TRBJ1-2; D is possibly TRBD1 (5 bases). This CDR3 is built from 13 residues. CDR1 is KGHSH and CDR2 is LQKENI in the germline V gene. Trimming cost V 1 base and J 6 bases, with 9 bases left between them. This chain's CDR3 is CASSPRSGHGYTF. The DNA for the CDR3 is TGTGCCAGCTCACCACGGTCAGGGCATGGCTACACCTTC.

The gene calls are TRBV9 and TRBJ1-2, with 8 bases fitting TRBD1. Unmatched junction bases numbered 8, after V lost 0 bases and J lost 4 bases. CDR1 and CDR2 (germline): SGDLS, YYNGEE. This CDR3 region has 16 residues. CDR3 nucleotide sequence: TGTGCCAGCAGCGTAGTGGACAGGGAGCGTGGCTATGGCTACACCTTC. This encodes CASSVVDRERGYGYTF.

The J gene is TRBJ2-3, the V gene TRBV10-3; 11 nucleotides align to TRBD2. This CDR3 region has 14 residues. Germline CDR1 ENHRY, CDR2 SYGVKD. V shed 4 bases, J shed 4 bases, and the junction held 1 base outside the gene matches. As DNA, the CDR3 is TGTGCCATCAGTGTAGCGGGGGGGCCAGATACGCAGTATTTT. Amino acid sequence: CAISVAGGPDTQYF.

This clone occurred once. The chain employs TRBV5-8 and TRBJ1-5, with 7 bases aligning to TRBD1. The CDR3 has 15 amino acids. V lost 3 bases and J lost 4; bases outside the gene matches: 7. Germline V CDR1 and CDR2: SGHTS, YDEGEE. CDR3 in amino acids: CASSSGSRGNQPQHF. The CDR3 DNA follows: TGTGCCAGCAGCTCCGGGTCCAGGGGGAATCAGCCCCAGCATTTT.

This clone was seen a few times. The J gene is TRBJ2-1, the V gene TRBV7-2; D unclear. The germline CDR1 and CDR2 sequences are SGHTA and FQGNSA. V lost 1 base and J lost 3, with 4 bases in between. The CDR3 sequence is 13 residues long. CDR3 sequence reads: CASSLVNYNEQFF. The CDR3 nucleotides read TGTGCCAGCAGCTTAGTAAACTACAATGAGCAGTTCTTC. The full variable domain, its missing parts supplied by reference TRBV7-2 and TRBJ2-1, is GAGVSQSPSNKVTEKGKDVELRCDPISGHTALYWYRQSLGQGLEFLIYFQGNSAPDKSGLPSDRFSAERTGGSVSTLTIQRTQQEDSAVYLCASSLVNYNEQFFGPGTRLTVL.

This chain connects TRBV2 to TRBJ2-1, with D unresolved. Germline V lookup: CDR1 SNHLY, CDR2 FYNNEI. The CDR3 spans 15 residues. V was clipped by 0 bases and J by 0 bases, with 6 bases between them. CDR3 in DNA: TGTGCCAGCAGTGAAGCTAGGAGCTCCTACAATGAGCAGTTCTTC. Its protein product is CASSEARSSYNEQFF.

The gene calls are TRBV30 and TRBJ2-2; the match to TRBD2 covers 7 bases. Trimming at V came to 2 bases and at J to 0 bases, leaving 3 bases not matched to a gene. CDR3 size: 15 residues. Germline values: CDR1 GTSNPN, CDR2 SVGIG (reference sequence). CDR3 bases: TGTGCCTGGAGTAGACTAGCTTCGAACACCGGGGAGCTGTTTTTT. Translation gives CAWSRLASNTGELFF. The full variable domain, in which reference TRBV30 and TRBJ2-2 provide the parts outside the CDR3, is SQTIHQWPATLVQPVGSPLSLECTVEGTSNPNLYWYRQAAGRGLQLLFYSVGIGQISSEVPQNLSASRPQDRQFILSSKKLLLSDSGFYLCAWSRLASNTGELFFGEGSRLTVL.

CDR3 nucleotide sequence: TGTGCCAGCAGCCTCCGACAGGGGTGGAATGAGCAGTTCTTC. Encoded protein: CASSLRQGWNEQFF. The chain combines TRBV5-6 with TRBJ2-1; 8 positions match TRBD1. Germline V gene sequence: CDR1 SGHDT, CDR2 YYEEEE. After removal of 4 bases from V and 7 bases from J, the junction contained 7 bases not matched to a gene. The CDR3 totals 14 residues.

This chain connects TRBV7-9 to TRBJ1-3; tentative D call: TRBD1 (5 bases). The germline V gene has CDR1 SEHNR and CDR2 FQNEAQ (reference sequence). Trimming left V 0 bases short and J 0 bases short, with 12 bases between. The CDR3 sequence is 17 residues long. The CDR3 region has the DNA TGTGCCAGCAGCTTAGCCGGGGACGGGAGCTCTGGAAACACCATATATTTT. Encoded protein: CASSLAGDGSSGNTIYF. Combining the CDR3 with reference TRBV7-9 and TRBJ1-3 gives the whole variable domain DTGVSQNPRHKITKRGQNVTFRCDPISEHNRLYWYRQTLGQGPEFLTYFQNEAQLEKSRLLSDRFSAERPKGSFSTLEIQRTEQGDSAMYLCASSLAGDGSSGNTIYFGEGSWLTVV.

Here the CDR3 DNA reads TGTGCCAGCGCGCGGGGACAGCAACAAGAGACCCAGTACTTC. Amino acid sequence: CASARGQQQETQYF. This sequence joins TRBV4-2 and TRBJ2-5; D may be TRBD1 (7 bases). Germline V lookup: CDR1 LGHNA, CDR2 YNFKEQ. The CDR3 totals 14 residues. V lost 8 bases and J 2 bases, leaving 15 bases between the germline ends.